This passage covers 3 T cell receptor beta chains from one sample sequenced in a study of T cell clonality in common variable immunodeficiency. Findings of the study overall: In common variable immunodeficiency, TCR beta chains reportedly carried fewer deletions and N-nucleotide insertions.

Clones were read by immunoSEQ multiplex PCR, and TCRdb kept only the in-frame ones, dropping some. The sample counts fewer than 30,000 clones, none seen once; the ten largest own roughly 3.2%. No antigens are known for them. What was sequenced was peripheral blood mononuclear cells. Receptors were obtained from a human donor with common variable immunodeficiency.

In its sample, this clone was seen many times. The chain's CDR3 is CASRPERGEAFF. The DNA read from the CDR3 is TGTGCCAGCAGGCCCGAGAGGGGTGAA. This chain links TRBV7-3 with TRBJ1-1; tentatively, D is TRBD1 (5 bases). Read sequence stops 3 residues before the CDR3 end, and the germline J gene provides the missing end. CDR1 SGHTA and CDR2 FQGTGA come from the germline V gene. With 6 bases removed from V and 7 bases from J, the gap between germline ends came to 12 bases. The CDR3 extends over 12 amino acids.

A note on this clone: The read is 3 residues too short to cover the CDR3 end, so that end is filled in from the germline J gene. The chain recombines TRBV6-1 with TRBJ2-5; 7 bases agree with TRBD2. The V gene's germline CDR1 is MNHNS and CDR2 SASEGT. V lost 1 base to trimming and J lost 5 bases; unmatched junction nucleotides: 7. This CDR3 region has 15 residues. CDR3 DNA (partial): TGTGCCAGCAGTGAAGAATGGCGGGAGCAGGAGACC. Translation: CASSEEWREQET. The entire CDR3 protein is CASSEEWREQETQYF.

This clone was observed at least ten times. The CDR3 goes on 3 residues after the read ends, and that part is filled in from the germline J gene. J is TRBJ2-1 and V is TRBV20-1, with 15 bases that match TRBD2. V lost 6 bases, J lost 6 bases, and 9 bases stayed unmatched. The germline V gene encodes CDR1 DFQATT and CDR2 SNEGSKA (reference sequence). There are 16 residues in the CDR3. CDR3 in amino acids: CSAPLRTSGRANEQFF. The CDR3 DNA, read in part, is TGCAGTGCCCCCCTGCGGACTAGCGGGAGGGCCAATGAG.